This entry features one T cell receptor (beta chain) sequence. Its antigen remains unidentified. The data belong to a study of cytomegalovirus exposure and HLA in healthy donors. Regarding the study as a whole: Roughly uniform depth of sequencing across donors was assumed in presence/absence analyses.

Germline-derived CDR1 and CDR2 are GTSNPN and SVGIG (reference sequence). The CDR3 has 12 residues. V gave up 2 bases and J gave up 8 bases, with 12 bases separating them. The PCR had 60 Vbeta and 13 Jbeta primers. The table came from immunoSEQ multiplex PCR; TCRdb's copy has only in-frame clones and leaves some out. The repertoire holds some 150,000 clones, with around 85% as singletons. The TCR sequence derives from a woman aged 25 to 39 in good health and CMV-seronegative. The sequencing input was PBMCs. The chain has TRBV30 and TRBJ1-2; D is perhaps TRBD1 (5 bases). The CDR3 coding sequence is TGTGCCTGGAGTCAGCAGGGTGACGGCTACACCTTC. Residues: CAWSQQGDGYTF.